These T cell receptor beta chains were read from a single sample in a study of cytomegalovirus exposure and HLA in healthy donors. Produced via immunoSEQ multiplex PCR; TCRdb's table is partial and in-frame only. The sample lists roughly 100,000 clones; roughly four fifths were seen once. Material for sequencing was PBMCs. The receptors here all came from a man in his forties in good health and CMV-seronegative. Both conserved end residues are part of each CDR3. The order of the fields is clone size, V gene, D gene, J gene, CDR3 DNA, CDR3 protein. D genes are given only for firm matches. Only some rows state a clone size, as once, few, many or a class for expanded clones.

abundance: -; v_gene: TRBV18; d_gene: TRBD2; j_gene: TRBJ2-3; CDR3nt: TGTGCCAGCTCACTACTAGCGGGGAGCACAGATACGCAGTATTTT; CDR3aa: CASSLLAGSTDTQYF
abundance: once; v_gene: TRBV6-5; d_gene: -; j_gene: TRBJ2-7; CDR3nt: TGTGCCAGCAGTCGAGGGGGAGGGAAGGCCTACGAGCAGTACTTC; CDR3aa: CASSRGGGKAYEQYF
abundance: -; v_gene: TRBV27; d_gene: TRBD2; j_gene: TRBJ2-5; CDR3nt: TGTGCCTGCGAACGGGGCGGGGGCCAAGAGACCCAGTACTTC; CDR3aa: CACERGGGQETQYF
abundance: few; v_gene: TRBV6-1; d_gene: -; j_gene: TRBJ2-7; CDR3nt: TGTGCCAGCAGGATCGGAGGGGTCTCCTACGAGCAGTACTTC; CDR3aa: CASRIGGVSYEQYF
abundance: -; v_gene: TRBV19; d_gene: TRBD2; j_gene: TRBJ2-1; CDR3nt: TGTGCCAGTAGACTAGCGGGAGGGGCGTATGAGCAGTTCTTC; CDR3aa: CASRLAGGAYEQFF
abundance: -; v_gene: TRBV28; d_gene: -; j_gene: TRBJ1-4; CDR3nt: TGTGCCAGCAGTTTGTTCGCCGGGGGAGTTGAAAAACTGTTTTTT; CDR3aa: CASSLFAGGVEKLFF
abundance: few; v_gene: TRBV27; d_gene: -; j_gene: TRBJ1-1; CDR3nt: TGTGCCAGCAGCCGGTGGGCCCGGGGATCCACTGAAGCTTTCTTT; CDR3aa: CASSRWARGSTEAFF
abundance: -; v_gene: TRBV28; d_gene: TRBD1; j_gene: TRBJ1-1; CDR3nt: TGTGCCAGCAGTTTGGTACAGGGGTTAAAGAAAGTACCGCCCACTGAAGCTTTCTTT; CDR3aa: CASSLVQGLKKVPPTEAFF
abundance: once; v_gene: TRBV5-4; d_gene: -; j_gene: TRBJ2-3; CDR3nt: TGTGCCGTAAAACAGGGCCGGGGCACAGATACGCAGTATTTT; CDR3aa: CAVKQGRGTDTQYF
abundance: once; v_gene: TRBV6-5; d_gene: -; j_gene: TRBJ2-1; CDR3nt: TGTGCCAGCAGTTACTATAGCGGAAGCTCCTACAATGAGCAGTTCTTC; CDR3aa: CASSYYSGSSYNEQFF
abundance: -; v_gene: TRBV14; d_gene: TRBD1; j_gene: TRBJ2-7; CDR3nt: TGTGCCAGCAGCCAGCCGGGACAGGGCAACTACGAGCAGTACTTC; CDR3aa: CASSQPGQGNYEQYF
abundance: -; v_gene: TRBV18; d_gene: TRBD2; j_gene: TRBJ2-5; CDR3nt: TGTGCCAGCTCACCCCGGACGGGAGGGGAGACCCAGTACTTC; CDR3aa: CASSPRTGGETQYF
abundance: -; v_gene: TRBV5-1; d_gene: -; j_gene: TRBJ1-1; CDR3nt: TGCGCCAGCAGCCTCCCCGCCGGAGGGGACACTGAAGCTTTCTTT; CDR3aa: CASSLPAGGDTEAFF
abundance: -; v_gene: TRBV5-1; d_gene: -; j_gene: TRBJ1-2; CDR3nt: TGCGCCAGCAGCTTGATTGTCGGAGGCGGCTACACCTTC; CDR3aa: CASSLIVGGGYTF
abundance: -; v_gene: TRBV30; d_gene: -; j_gene: TRBJ2-7; CDR3nt: TGTGCCTTGCGACAGACAAGCTCCTACGAGCAGTACTTC; CDR3aa: CALRQTSSYEQYF
abundance: -; v_gene: TRBV27; d_gene: TRBD1; j_gene: TRBJ2-7; CDR3nt: TGTGCCAGCAGCGACGGACAGGGGAGGCCCTACGAGCAGTACTTC; CDR3aa: CASSDGQGRPYEQYF
abundance: -; v_gene: TRBV13; d_gene: TRBD2; j_gene: TRBJ2-7; CDR3nt: TGTGCCAGCAGCCCACCCCGCGGGGGGCCCGACGAGCAGTACTTC; CDR3aa: CASSPPRGGPDEQYF
abundance: -; v_gene: TRBV4-1; d_gene: TRBD1; j_gene: TRBJ2-6; CDR3nt: TGCGCCAGCAGCCAAGGTGGGACAGGATCTGGGGCCAACGTCCTGACTTTC; CDR3aa: CASSQGGTGSGANVLTF